The clone carrying this TCR beta chain was picked up a small number of times. Its antigen is as yet unknown. The data are from a study of CD8 T cells in ankylosing spondylitis. Study-wide results and limits: A TCR beta motif of under ten highly homologous variants seemed to mark ankylosing spondylitis blood. Disease-linked clones reportedly showed significant enrichment in matched ankylosing spondylitis synovial fluid. Both synovial fluid and blood in reactive arthritis had previously been reported to carry some motif variants. Disease-linked clones were found to be CD8+ and relatively rare in peripheral blood.

Each TCR beta library was made by quantitative 5'-RACE that incorporated molecular barcodes. MiXCR was run by TCRdb on the 5' RACE reads, yielding one entry per CDR3 protein. The sample has about 450,000 distinct CDR3 sequences, roughly a quarter seen once; the top ten hold approximately 1%. Material: blood, either unsorted or a sorted T cell fraction (not recorded which). The TCR originated in a male donor with ankylosing spondylitis.

CDR3 region: CASSLAHNRGRDTEAFF. CDR3 sequence (DNA): TGTGCCAGCAGCTTAGCGCACAACAGGGGGCGTGACACTGAAGCTTTCTTT. The chain employs TRBV7-2 and TRBJ1-1; 9 nucleotides match TRBD1. The junction had 8 bases not matched to a gene; V was cut back by 0 bases and J by 3 bases. CDR3 length equals 17 residues. The V gene's germline CDR1 is SGHTA and CDR2 FQGNSA.